This passage covers 23 T cell receptor beta chains from one sample sequenced in a study of shared clonotypes between healthy human individuals. This table comes from immunoSEQ multiplex PCR, and its TCRdb copy is limited to in-frame clones, with some not included. The profile shows about 490,000 clones, around three quarters of them singletons. Sequenced input: PBMCs. The source of these receptors is a woman aged 40 to 50 in good health. Some clones in this sample may be carry-over from other donors' samples.

This clone was detected once. The J gene is TRBJ2-2, the V gene TRBV15, with 9 bases lining up with TRBD1. V gave up 3 bases and J gave up 5 bases; unmatched junction bases: 10. CDR1 is LNHNV and CDR2 is YYDKDF in the germline V gene (reference sequence). The CDR3 length is 17 residues. Here the CDR3 DNA reads TGTGCCACCAGCAGTGCCCGCGGACAGGGGAGGACCGGGGAGCTGTTTTTT. Translated, it gives CATSSARGQGRTGELFF.

The V and J genes are TRBV7-6 and TRBJ1-2; perhaps TRBD1 as D (5 bases). Germline CDR1 and CDR2: SGHVS and FNYEAQ. The CDR3 sequence is 14 residues long. V lost 0 bases to trimming and J lost 7 bases, with 12 bases between them. CDR3 nucleotides: TGTGCCAGCAGCTTAGCTGCGGTTGGGGCTGGCTACACCTTC. Its translation is CASSLAAVGAGYTF.

The rearrangement joins TRBV10-1 to TRBJ2-5, with 9 bases identical to TRBD1. CDR1 is WNHNN, CDR2 SYGVQD, per germline (reference sequence). V was pared by 9 bases and J by 1 base, with 15 bases of the junction left unmatched. This CDR3 contains 17 residues. The CDR3 bases are TGCGCCAGACAAGGACAGGGGTGGACAAGGGGCCAAGAGACCCAGTACTTC. It yields the protein CARQGQGWTRGQETQYF.

The V call is TRBV7-2, the J call TRBJ1-5, with a possible D match to TRBD1 (6 bases). This CDR3 spans 15 amino acids. Per the germline V gene, CDR1 is SGHTA and CDR2 is FQGNSA. Trimming pared 7 bases from V and 5 bases from J, leaving 18 bases between. The DNA for the CDR3 is TGTGCCAGCACCCCCAGGGGAGGGGTGGATCAGCCCCAGCATTTT. This codes for CASTPRGGVDQPQHF.

The chain joins TRBV11-2 to TRBJ1-2, with no clear D. Per the germline V gene, CDR1 is SGHAT and CDR2 is FQNNGV. CDR3 size: 15 residues. Trimming shortened V by 0 bases and J by 1 base, and 9 bases separated the two germline ends. DNA for the CDR3: TGTGCCAGCAGCTTAGATCTAGGGAGTAACTATGGCTACACCTTC. This codes for CASSLDLGSNYGYTF.

This sequence joins TRBV28 and TRBJ1-5; D remains unclear. Germline CDR1 is MDHEN and CDR2 is SYDVKM. V lost 8 bases, J lost 3 bases, and 8 bases lay in between. CDR3 length equals 12 residues. CDR3 sequence (DNA): TGTGCCAGCCGGGTAAACAATCAGCCCCAGCATTTT. As protein: CASRVNNQPQHF.

The chain links TRBV28 to TRBJ1-5; 9 bases are a match to TRBD1. Looked up from germline, CDR1 is MDHEN and CDR2 is SYDVKM. V gave up 7 bases and J gave up 4 bases; unmatched junction bases: 11. The CDR3 sequence is 16 residues long. The CDR3, as DNA: TGTGCCAGCACCTCCCGGGGGACAGGGCTAAATCAGCCCCAGCATTTT. It is translated as CASTSRGTGLNQPQHF.

The J gene is TRBJ1-5, the V gene TRBV5-6; D remains unclear. With 3 bases removed from V and 5 bases from J, the gap between germline ends came to 12 bases. The CDR3 sequence is 14 residues long. Germline CDR1 reads SGHDT; CDR2 reads YYEEEE. CDR3 sequence (DNA): TGTGCCAGCAGCTCCCGCGTTGGGCATCAGCCCCAGCATTTT. This gives the protein CASSSRVGHQPQHF.

The chain recombines TRBV5-1 with TRBJ2-5; the match to TRBD2 covers 11 bases. The CDR3 spans 15 residues. Germline V gene data show CDR1 as SGHRS and CDR2 as YFSETQ. V gave up 4 bases and J gave up 4 bases; unmatched junction bases: 6. CDR3 coding DNA: TGCGCCAGCAGCCCAGAACTAGCGGGAGTAGAGACCCAGTACTTC. Protein sequence: CASSPELAGVETQYF.

The rearrangement joins TRBV19 to TRBJ2-3, with a possible D match to TRBD1 (5 bases). The CDR3 is 14 amino acids. V gave up 7 bases and J gave up 0 bases, with 11 bases separating them. The germline gives CDR1 LNHDA, CDR2 SQIVND (reference sequence). CDR3 region: CASTLGPSTDTQYF. The DNA for the CDR3 is TGTGCCAGTACCCTGGGGCCGAGCACAGATACGCAGTATTTT.

Only a few counts were recorded for this clone. The J gene is TRBJ2-1, the V gene TRBV27; 10 nucleotides match TRBD2. V shed 5 bases, J shed 9 bases, and the junction held 10 bases outside the gene matches. CDR1 and CDR2 (germline): MNHEY, SMNVEV (reference sequence). The CDR3 runs to 15 residues. CDR3 protein: CASSPSGRGFGEQFF. The CDR3 DNA reads TGTGCCAGCAGTCCAAGCGGGAGGGGCTTCGGTGAGCAGTTCTTC.

The chain couples TRBV27 to TRBJ2-3, with TRBD2 as a possible D gene (5 bases). The CDR3 is 18 amino acids. Trimming left V 4 bases short and J 0 bases short, with 20 bases between. Germline CDR1 and CDR2: MNHEY and SMNVEV (reference sequence). The CDR3 loop is CASSSPSYQRPSTDTQYF. The CDR3 coding sequence is TGTGCCAGCAGTTCCCCTAGCTATCAGCGGCCTAGCACAGATACGCAGTATTTT.

This clone was seen repeatedly, ten times or more. The sample contains more than one DNA sequence encoding this CDR3. This chain uses TRBV27 with TRBJ2-7; possible D gene TRBD2, 5 bases. The CDR3 extends over 13 amino acids. Germline V gene sequence: CDR1 MNHEY, CDR2 SMNVEV (reference sequence). V lost 6 bases and J lost 2, with 11 bases in between. CDR3 sequence (DNA): TGTGCCAGCAGCCCCGGGAAGACCTACGAGCAGTACTTC. Amino acids: CASSPGKTYEQYF.

As regards this clone: The same CDR3 also results from other DNA sequences found in this sample. The V gene is TRBV27, the J gene TRBJ1-5; D is ambiguous. CDR3 length equals 12 residues. Per germline, CDR1 MNHEY and CDR2 SMNVEV (reference sequence). Trimming shortened V by 4 bases and J by 3 bases, and 4 bases separated the two germline ends. The CDR3 loop reads CASSSLNQPQHF. The CDR3 DNA sequence: TGTGCCAGCAGTTCCCTCAATCAGCCCCAGCATTTT.

V and J are TRBV10-3 and TRBJ2-1; 8 bases agree with TRBD2. Unmatched junction bases numbered 7, after V lost 4 bases and J lost 5 bases. The CDR3 runs 15 residues. Germline lookup yields CDR1 ENHRY and CDR2 SYGVKD. The CDR3 is CAISGSGTRNNEQFF. CDR3 nucleotides: TGTGCCATCAGTGGGTCCGGGACTAGGAACAATGAGCAGTTCTTC.

This clone was counted only a few times. The rearrangement links TRBV2 to TRBJ2-3; no definite D call. The CDR3 has 14 residues. Trimming cost V 4 bases and J 4 bases, with 12 bases left between them. The V gene's germline CDR1 is SNHLY and CDR2 FYNNEI. CDR3 residues: CASSVYRVADTQYF. The CDR3 nucleotides are TGTGCCAGCAGTGTGTACCGGGTGGCAGATACGCAGTATTTT.

This clone was counted ten times or more. The V gene is TRBV5-6, the J gene TRBJ1-3; the D is unclear. The CDR3 is 14 amino acids. Germline V gene lookup returns CDR1 SGHDT and CDR2 YYEEEE. The V and J ends lost 4 bases and 4 bases respectively, with 12 bases between them. CDR3 bases: TGTGCCAGCAGCCGGACCCAAACGGGAAACACCATATATTTT. Translated, it gives CASSRTQTGNTIYF.

This chain links TRBV28 with TRBJ1-4; TRBD1 aligns across 7 bases. CDR3 length: 15 amino acids. V dropped 10 bases and J dropped 2; count of bases not matched to a gene: 10. CDR1 MDHEN and CDR2 SYDVKM come from the germline V gene. The CDR3 nucleotides are TGTGCCACCAGAGGGAGGGGGCGGACTAATGAAAAACTGTTTTTT. Encoded protein: CATRGRGRTNEKLFF. The entire variable domain, with the rest obtained from reference TRBV28 and TRBJ1-4, is as follows: DVKVTQSSRYLVKRTGEKVFLECVQDMDHENMFWYRQDPGLGLRLIYFSYDVKMKEKGDIPEGYSVSREKKERFSLILESASTNQTSMYLCATRGRGRTNEKLFFGSGTQLSVL.

The chain uses TRBV11-2 and TRBJ1-4, with a possible D match to TRBD1 (5 bases). Deletions cut 4 bases from V and 7 bases from J, with 19 bases between. The CDR3 has 16 amino acids. Germline V gives CDR1 SGHAT, CDR2 FQNNGV. CDR3 coding DNA: TGTGCCAGCAGCTCAGTCGGGGGACGTGCAGGTGAAAAACTGTTTTTT. It yields the protein CASSSVGGRAGEKLFF.

This clone came up a few times. The V call is TRBV7-9, the J call TRBJ2-7; TRBD2 matches at 9 bases. Germline CDR1 and CDR2: SEHNR and FQNEAQ (reference sequence). Trimming took 5 bases from V and 5 from J; bases not matched to a gene: 16. There are 17 residues in the CDR3. CDR3 sequence (DNA): TGTGCCAGCAGCGCTTCCCGGGGTAGCGGGAGTTCCCACGAGCAGTACTTC. Protein product: CASSASRGSGSSHEQYF.

The genes are TRBV11-2 and TRBJ2-3, with 11 bases fitting TRBD2. The CDR3 consists of 15 residues. With V trimmed by 7 bases and J by 2 bases, 5 bases remained unmatched. Germline loops: CDR1 SGHAT, CDR2 FQNNGV. The CDR3 sequence is CASTLAGGLTDTQYF. CDR3 coding DNA: TGTGCCAGCACCCTAGCGGGAGGACTCACAGATACGCAGTATTTT.

DNA for the CDR3: TGTGCCAGCAGTGGCCCGGGGGGGACAGCCTCCTACGAGCAGTACTTC. Its protein is CASSGPGGTASYEQYF. This chain connects TRBV2 to TRBJ2-7, with TRBD2 as a possible D gene (8 bases). Deletions cut 4 bases from V and 0 bases from J, with 16 bases between. This CDR3 is built from 16 residues. CDR1 SNHLY and CDR2 FYNNEI come from the germline V gene.

The chain couples TRBV5-1 to TRBJ2-3; 14 bases are shared with TRBD2. Germline values: CDR1 SGHRS, CDR2 YFSETQ. V lost 5 bases and J lost 1; bases outside the gene matches: 9. The CDR3 totals 18 residues. CDR3 region: CASRKGLAGETGTDTQYF. For the CDR3, the DNA is TGCGCCAGCAGAAAGGGACTAGCGGGAGAAACGGGCACAGATACGCAGTATTTT.